The 21 T cell receptor beta chains listed next were all sequenced from one sample in a study of blood T cell repertoires in COVID-19. Clones were read by immunoSEQ multiplex PCR, and TCRdb kept only the in-frame ones, dropping some. There are fewer than 200,000 clones in the sample; approximately 90% occur only once, and roughly 4.8% lies in the top ten. Material: peripheral blood. The receptor set was obtained from a man aged 25 to 40 with COVID-19, enrolled during active disease.

The V gene is TRBV18, the J gene TRBJ2-1; 10 nucleotides agree with TRBD1. Germline loops: CDR1 KGHSH, CDR2 LQKENI. With V trimmed by 3 bases and J by 11 bases, 4 bases remained unmatched. The CDR3 has 13 residues. In DNA form, the CDR3 reads TGTGCCAGCTCACCGGAGACAGGGGGCCAGCAGTTCTTC. Translating gives CASSPETGGQQFF.

The genes are TRBV28 and TRBJ2-4, with 8 bases matching TRBD2. Trimming removed 0 bases from V and 2 bases from J; junction bases left unmatched: 3. The CDR3 has 16 residues. Germline V gene lookup returns CDR1 MDHEN and CDR2 SYDVKM. The CDR3 DNA follows: TGTGCCAGCAGTTTATGGAGCGGGAGATCCAAAAACATTCAGTACTTC. Its protein product is CASSLWSGRSKNIQYF.

The chain combines TRBV27 with TRBJ2-2; 8 bases fit TRBD2. CDR3 length: 15 amino acids. Germline trimming cut 2 bases from V and 4 bases from J; bases unmatched to any gene: 3. Germline CDR1 is MNHEY and CDR2 is SMNVEV (reference sequence). The CDR3 bases are TGTGCCAGCAGTTTAGGACTAGCAACCACCGGGGAGCTGTTTTTT. It codes for CASSLGLATTGELFF.

The chain has TRBV6-2 or TRBV6-3 and TRBJ2-7; perhaps TRBD2 as D (5 bases). From germline, CDR1 is MNHEY and CDR2 SVGEGT. Trimming shortened V by 6 bases and J by 7 bases, and 16 bases separated the two germline ends. The CDR3 extends over 13 amino acids. The CDR3 reads CASSRPGSLEQYF. In DNA form, the CDR3 reads TGTGCCAGCAGCCGTCCGGGGTCCCTGGAGCAGTACTTC.

The genes are TRBV7-9 and TRBJ2-7, with D tentatively TRBD1 (5 bases). Per germline, CDR1 SEHNR and CDR2 FQNEAQ (reference sequence). Trimming took 2 bases from V and 1 from J, leaving 12 bases between them. The length of the CDR3 is 15 residues. In DNA form, the CDR3 reads TGTGCCAGCAGCTTATCAGTCGCAGGGTCCTACGAGCAGTACTTC. This sequence encodes CASSLSVAGSYEQYF.

CDR3 nucleotide sequence: TGTGCCAGCAGCTTGGATTCGGACCTATTGCAGGGAGCTTTCTTT. Translated, it gives CASSLDSDLLQGAFF. The V and J genes are TRBV7-2 and TRBJ1-1; tentative D call: TRBD1 (5 bases). This CDR3 is built from 15 residues. V dropped 3 bases and J dropped 10 bases, with 21 bases sitting between them. Germline CDR1 SGHTA, CDR2 FQGNSA.

The V gene is TRBV6-5, the J gene TRBJ1-1; 7 nucleotides align to TRBD1. V dropped 7 bases and J dropped 0; count of bases not matched to a gene: 8. The germline V gene has CDR1 MNHEY and CDR2 SVGAGI. This CDR3 comprises 15 residues. The CDR3 sequence is CASIRTGNLNTEAFF. CDR3 sequence (DNA): TGTGCCAGCATACGGACAGGAAACCTGAACACTGAAGCTTTCTTT.

This clone has a single count. This chain joins TRBV11-2 and TRBJ1-1; 7 nucleotides line up with TRBD1. The CDR3 is made up of 16 amino acids. J was trimmed by 0 bases and V by 3 bases; bases with no gene match: 7. CDR1 and CDR2 (germline): SGHAT, FQNNGV. The CDR3: CASSFLTGLMNTEAFF. In nucleotides, the CDR3 is TGTGCCAGCAGCTTTCTGACAGGGCTCATGAACACTGAAGCTTTCTTT.

The V call is TRBV7-3, the J call TRBJ1-4; D might be TRBD1 (6 bases). V lost 3 bases to trimming and J lost 8 bases, with 10 bases between them. CDR1 and CDR2 (germline): SGHTA, FQGTGA. The CDR3 length is 13 residues. CDR3 protein: CASSFRGGEKLFF. The CDR3 DNA is TGTGCCAGCAGCTTCAGGGGAGGGGAAAAACTGTTTTTT.

The chain couples TRBV27 to TRBJ2-7; D ambiguous. The V and J ends lost 3 bases and 3 bases respectively, with 9 bases between them. This CDR3 is 13 amino acids long. From germline, CDR1 is MNHEY and CDR2 SMNVEV (reference sequence). The CDR3 nucleotides read TGTGCCAGCAGTTTCGCAACACGCTACGAGCAGTACTTC. It encodes CASSFATRYEQYF.

V and J are TRBV7-2 and TRBJ2-2; tentatively, D is TRBD2 (5 bases). This CDR3 is 15 amino acids long. V was trimmed by 1 base and J by 4 bases, leaving 10 bases between them. The germline V gene encodes CDR1 SGHTA and CDR2 FQGNSA. The CDR3 bases are TGTGCCAGCAGCTTAGTGGGAGATCCCACCGGGGAGCTGTTTTTT. Translated: CASSLVGDPTGELFF.

The CDR3 loop reads CASSLDWAGSSYNEQFF. CDR3 DNA: TGTGCCAGCAGCTTAGATTGGGCGGGAAGCTCCTACAATGAGCAGTTCTTC. The rearrangement joins TRBV11-3 to TRBJ2-1; a weak D match, TRBD2 (6 bases). The V gene's germline CDR1 is SGHNT and CDR2 YENEEA. There are 17 residues in the CDR3. V shed 0 bases and J shed 0 bases, with 12 bases lying between them.

V and J are TRBV7-9 and TRBJ1-1; D gene uncertain. CDR3 length equals 12 residues. From germline, CDR1 is SEHNR and CDR2 FQNEAQ (reference sequence). The V gene lost 8 bases and the J gene lost 7 bases, with 14 bases spanning the gap. For the CDR3, the DNA is TGTGCCAGCTCGGAAGCGGGGATTGAAGCTTTCTTT. Its protein product is CASSEAGIEAFF.

The CDR3: CASKSRRPMNTEAFF. CDR3 coding DNA: TGTGCCAGCAAGTCCAGGAGGCCGATGAACACTGAAGCTTTCTTT. The chain couples TRBV6-5 to TRBJ1-1; the D is unclear. The CDR3 covers 15 residues. CDR1 is MNHEY, CDR2 SVGAGI, per germline. Trimming cost V 7 bases and J 0 bases, with 15 bases left between them.

The chain couples TRBV7-8 to TRBJ2-1; 10 positions agree with TRBD2. The junction had 12 bases not matched to a gene; V was cut back by 1 base and J by 6 bases. CDR3 length: 18 amino acids. From germline, CDR1 is SGHVS and CDR2 FQNEAQ. CDR3 in amino acids: CASSLGSGRPSRGNEQFF. For the CDR3, the DNA is TGTGCCAGCAGCTTAGGTAGCGGGAGGCCCTCGAGGGGCAATGAGCAGTTCTTC.

The chain has TRBV24-1 and TRBJ2-5; TRBD2 matches at 9 bases. Germline values: CDR1 KGHDR, CDR2 SFDVKD. V shed 2 bases, J shed 5 bases, and the junction held 23 bases outside the gene matches. There are 21 residues in the CDR3. CDR3 sequence reads: CATSDSRLRALAGGPGETQYF. DNA for the CDR3: TGTGCCACCAGTGATTCTCGGCTCCGGGCTTTGGCGGGAGGGCCCGGGGAGACCCAGTACTTC.

The chain recombines TRBV7-7 with TRBJ1-1; no reliable D call. With 7 bases removed from V and 4 bases from J, the gap between germline ends came to 13 bases. The CDR3 is 13 residues long. Germline CDR1 SSHAT, CDR2 FNYEAQ (reference sequence). CDR3 in DNA: TGTGCCAGCACCCTTCGTGAGGGCACTGAAGCTTTCTTT. It codes for CASTLREGTEAFF.

The chain uses TRBV11-2 and TRBJ2-7; no firm D call. The CDR3 is made up of 14 amino acids. Germline V gives CDR1 SGHAT, CDR2 FQNNGV. Trimming took off 1 base at V and 0 bases at J, with 7 bases between the two ends. CDR3 DNA: TGTGCCAGCAGCTTAGGACATGGCTCCTACGAGCAGTACTTC. Protein product: CASSLGHGSYEQYF.

This clone showed up just once. The gene calls are TRBV5-1 and TRBJ1-3; 8 bases map to TRBD1. With V trimmed by 2 bases and J by 8 bases, 9 bases remained unmatched. The germline gives CDR1 SGHRS, CDR2 YFSETQ. The CDR3 spans 15 residues. Written as DNA, the CDR3 is TGCGCCAGCAGCTTAGGGACAGGTCGTGGTGACACCATATATTTT. Protein sequence: CASSLGTGRGDTIYF.

V and J are TRBV7-3 and TRBJ2-2; D is unclear. CDR1 is SGHTA, CDR2 FQGTGA, per germline. V was cut by 2 bases and J by 6 bases, with 7 bases left in between. The CDR3 sequence is 13 residues long. CDR3: CASSLSEAGELFF. The CDR3 coding sequence is TGTGCCAGCAGCTTATCAGAGGCCGGGGAGCTGTTTTTT.

CDR3 sequence reads: CSVVGGEQYF. The CDR3 DNA follows: TGCAGCGTTGTGGGGGGGGAGCAGTACTTC. The V call is TRBV29-1, the J call TRBJ2-7; 7 bases are shared with TRBD2. V gave up 4 bases and J gave up 7 bases; unmatched junction bases: 1. Germline V gene data show CDR1 as SQVTM and CDR2 as ANQGSEA. The CDR3 runs 10 residues.